This entry concerns a single T cell receptor beta chain. The CDR3 spans 16 residues. This record comes from a study of cytomegalovirus exposure and HLA in healthy donors. 60 Vbeta and 13 Jbeta primers were used in PCR. TCRdb's table, derived via immunoSEQ multiplex PCR, lists solely in-frame clones and lacks some. This table has over 30,000 clones, approximately 82% appearing once. The TCR sequence derives from a woman under 30 in good health and CMV-seronegative. V usage is TRBV21-1 and J usage is TRBJ1-3; TRBD1 was called by the table and not checked on the DNA. TRBV21-1 counts as a pseudogene. Source material: PBMCs. The DNA for the CDR3 is TGTGCCAGCAGCAAGACAGGGAGAAAGACTGGAAACACCATATATTTT. It encodes CASSKTGRKTGNTIYF.